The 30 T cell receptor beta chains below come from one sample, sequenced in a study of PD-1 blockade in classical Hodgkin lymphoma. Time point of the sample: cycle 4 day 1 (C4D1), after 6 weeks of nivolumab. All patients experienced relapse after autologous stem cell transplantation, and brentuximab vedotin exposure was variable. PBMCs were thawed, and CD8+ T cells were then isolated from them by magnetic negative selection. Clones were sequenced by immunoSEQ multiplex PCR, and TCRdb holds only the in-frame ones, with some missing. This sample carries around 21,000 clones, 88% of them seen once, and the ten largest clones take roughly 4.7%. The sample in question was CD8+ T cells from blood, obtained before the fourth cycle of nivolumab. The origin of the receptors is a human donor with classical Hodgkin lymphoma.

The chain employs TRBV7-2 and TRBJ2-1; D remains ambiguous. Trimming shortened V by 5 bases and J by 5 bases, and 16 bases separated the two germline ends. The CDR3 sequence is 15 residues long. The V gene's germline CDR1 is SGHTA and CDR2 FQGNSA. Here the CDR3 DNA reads TGTGCCAGCAGCCCCCTCGTGTTTGAGAACAATGAGCAGTTCTTC. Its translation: CASSPLVFENNEQFF.

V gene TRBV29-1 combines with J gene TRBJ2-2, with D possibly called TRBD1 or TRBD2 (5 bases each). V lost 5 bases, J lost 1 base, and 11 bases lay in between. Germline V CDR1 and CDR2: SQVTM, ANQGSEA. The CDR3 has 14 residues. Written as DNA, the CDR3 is TGCAGCGTTCCGGGACGGGGGAACACCGGGGAGCTGTTTTTT. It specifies CSVPGRGNTGELFF.

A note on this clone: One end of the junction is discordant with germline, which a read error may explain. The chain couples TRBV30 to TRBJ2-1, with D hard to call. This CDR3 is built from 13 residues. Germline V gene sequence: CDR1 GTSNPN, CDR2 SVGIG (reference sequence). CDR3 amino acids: CAWSRASHNEQFF. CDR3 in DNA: TGTGCCTGGAGTCGAGCCTCCCACAATGAGCAGTTCTTC.

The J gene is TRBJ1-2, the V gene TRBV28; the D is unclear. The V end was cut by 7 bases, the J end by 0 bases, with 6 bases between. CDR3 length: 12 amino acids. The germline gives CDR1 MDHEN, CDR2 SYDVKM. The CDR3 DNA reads TGTGCCAGCACCGACGCTAACTATGGCTACACCTTC. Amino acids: CASTDANYGYTF.

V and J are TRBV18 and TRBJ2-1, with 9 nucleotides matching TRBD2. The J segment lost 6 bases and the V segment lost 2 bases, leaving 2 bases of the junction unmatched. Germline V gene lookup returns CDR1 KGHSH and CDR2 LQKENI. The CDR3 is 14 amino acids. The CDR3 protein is CASSPGTSFNEQFF. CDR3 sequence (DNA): TGTGCCAGCTCACCAGGGACTAGCTTCAATGAGCAGTTCTTC.

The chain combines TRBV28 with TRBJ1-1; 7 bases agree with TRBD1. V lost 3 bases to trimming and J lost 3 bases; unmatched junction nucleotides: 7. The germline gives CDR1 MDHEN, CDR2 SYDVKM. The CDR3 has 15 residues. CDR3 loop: CASSLGWDRHTEAFF. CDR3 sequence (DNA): TGTGCCAGCAGTTTGGGATGGGACAGACACACTGAAGCTTTCTTT.

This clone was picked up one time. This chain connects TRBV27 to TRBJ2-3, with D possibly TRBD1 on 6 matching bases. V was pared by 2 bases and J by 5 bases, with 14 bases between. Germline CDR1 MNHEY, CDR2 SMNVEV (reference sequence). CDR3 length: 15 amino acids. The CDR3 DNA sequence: TGTGCCAGCAGTTTAAGCCGATGGGGGCTAGATACGCAGTATTTT. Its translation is CASSLSRWGLDTQYF.

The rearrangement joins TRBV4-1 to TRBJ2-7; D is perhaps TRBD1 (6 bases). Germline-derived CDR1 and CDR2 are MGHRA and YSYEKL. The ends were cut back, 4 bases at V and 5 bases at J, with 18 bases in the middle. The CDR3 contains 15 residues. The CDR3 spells CASSLRDTSTNEQYF. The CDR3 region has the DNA TGCGCCAGCAGCCTCCGGGACACCAGTACTAACGAGCAGTACTTC.

The CDR3 loop is CASSGTGTSGSYEQYF. CDR3 DNA: TGTGCCAGCAGTGGGACCGGGACTAGCGGATCCTACGAGCAGTACTTC. The rearrangement uses TRBV11-2 and TRBJ2-7; 11 bases are a match to TRBD2. The CDR3 consists of 16 residues. Trimming at V came to 6 bases and at J to 1 base, leaving 8 bases not matched to a gene. Per the germline V gene, CDR1 is SGHAT and CDR2 is FQNNGV.

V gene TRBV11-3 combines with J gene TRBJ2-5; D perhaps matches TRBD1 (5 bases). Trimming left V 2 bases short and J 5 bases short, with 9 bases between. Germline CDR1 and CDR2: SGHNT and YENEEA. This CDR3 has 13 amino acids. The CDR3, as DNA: TGTGCCAGCAGCTTACAGGGTTCGGAGACCCAGTACTTC. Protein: CASSLQGSETQYF.

The CDR3 here is CASSDRQGANYGYTF. CDR3 sequence (DNA): TGTGCCAGCAGTGACAGGCAGGGGGCCAACTATGGCTACACCTTC. The genes are TRBV6-4 and TRBJ1-2; 8 nucleotides match TRBD1. The CDR3 is made up of 15 amino acids. Losses at the gene ends were 2 bases for V and 2 bases for J; bases not matched to a gene: 4. Germline CDR1 MRHNA, CDR2 SNTAGT.

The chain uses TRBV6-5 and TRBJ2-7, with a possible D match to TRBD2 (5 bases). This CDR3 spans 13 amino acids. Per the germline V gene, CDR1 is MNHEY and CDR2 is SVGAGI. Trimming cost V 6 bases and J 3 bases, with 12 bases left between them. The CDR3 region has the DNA TGTGCCAGCAGAACTAGGAGCCTCTACGAGCAGTACTTC. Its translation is CASRTRSLYEQYF.

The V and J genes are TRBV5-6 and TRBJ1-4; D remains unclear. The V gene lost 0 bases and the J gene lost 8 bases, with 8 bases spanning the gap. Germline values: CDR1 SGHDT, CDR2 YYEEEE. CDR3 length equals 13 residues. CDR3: CASSLGTWEKLFF. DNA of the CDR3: TGTGCCAGCAGCTTGGGAACCTGGGAAAAACTGTTTTTT. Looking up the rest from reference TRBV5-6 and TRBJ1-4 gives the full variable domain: DAGVTQSPTHLIKTRGQQVTLRCSPKSGHDTVSWYQQALGQGPQFIFQYYEEEERQRGNFPDRFSGHQFPNYSSELNVNALLLGDSALYLCASSLGTWEKLFFGSGTQLSVL.

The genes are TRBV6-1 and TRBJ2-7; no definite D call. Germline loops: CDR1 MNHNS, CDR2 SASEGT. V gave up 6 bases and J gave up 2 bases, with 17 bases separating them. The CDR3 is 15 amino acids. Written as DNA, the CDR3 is TGTGCCAGCAGGGGAAGACAAGTTCTCACCTACGAGCAGTACTTC. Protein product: CASRGRQVLTYEQYF.

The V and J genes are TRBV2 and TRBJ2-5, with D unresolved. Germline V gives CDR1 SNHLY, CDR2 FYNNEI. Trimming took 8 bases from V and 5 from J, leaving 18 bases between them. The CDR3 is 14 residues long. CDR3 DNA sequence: TGTGCCAGCGTGGACCCCGACCTAAGGGAGACCCAGTACTTC. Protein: CASVDPDLRETQYF.

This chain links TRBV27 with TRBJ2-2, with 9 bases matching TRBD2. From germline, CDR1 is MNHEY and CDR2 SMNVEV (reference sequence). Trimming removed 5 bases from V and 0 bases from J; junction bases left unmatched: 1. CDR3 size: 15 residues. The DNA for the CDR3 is TGTGCCAGCAGTGTAGCGGGAGCGAACACCGGGGAGCTGTTTTTT. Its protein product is CASSVAGANTGELFF.

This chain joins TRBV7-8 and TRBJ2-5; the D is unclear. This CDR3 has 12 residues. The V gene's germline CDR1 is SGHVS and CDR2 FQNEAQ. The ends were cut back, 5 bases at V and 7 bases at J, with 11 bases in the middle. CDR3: CASSTDTATQYF. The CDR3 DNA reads TGTGCCAGCAGCACCGACACGGCGACCCAGTACTTC. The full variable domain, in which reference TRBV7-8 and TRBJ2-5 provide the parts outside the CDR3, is GAGVSQSPRYKVAKRGQDVALRCDPISGHVSLFWYQQALGQGPEFLTYFQNEAQLDKSGLPSDRFFAERPEGSVSTLKIQRTQQEDSAVYLCASSTDTATQYFGPGTRLLVL.

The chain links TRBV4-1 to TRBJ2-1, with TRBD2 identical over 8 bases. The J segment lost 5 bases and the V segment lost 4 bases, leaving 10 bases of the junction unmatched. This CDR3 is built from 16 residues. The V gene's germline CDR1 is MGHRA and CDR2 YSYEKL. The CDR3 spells CASSRRGPGGNNEQFF. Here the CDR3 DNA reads TGCGCCAGCAGCCGCCGGGGACCGGGGGGGAACAATGAGCAGTTCTTC.

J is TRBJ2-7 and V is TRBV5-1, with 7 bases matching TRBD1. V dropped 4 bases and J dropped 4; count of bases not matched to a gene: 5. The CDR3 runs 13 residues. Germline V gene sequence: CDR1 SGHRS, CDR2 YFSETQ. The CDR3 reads CASSVGQKYEQYF. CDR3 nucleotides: TGCGCCAGCAGCGTGGGACAGAAGTACGAGCAGTACTTC. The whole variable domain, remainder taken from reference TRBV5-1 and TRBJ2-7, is KAGVTQTPRYLIKTRGQQVTLSCSPISGHRSVSWYQQTPGQGLQFLFEYFSETQRNKGNFPGRFSGRQFSNSRSEMNVSTLELGDSALYLCASSVGQKYEQYFGPGTRLTVT.

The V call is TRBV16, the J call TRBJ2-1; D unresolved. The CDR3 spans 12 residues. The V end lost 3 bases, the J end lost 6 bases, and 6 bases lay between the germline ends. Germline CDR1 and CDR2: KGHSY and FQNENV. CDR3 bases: TGTGCCAGCAGCCAGGCTTTCAATGAGCAGTTCTTC. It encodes CASSQAFNEQFF.

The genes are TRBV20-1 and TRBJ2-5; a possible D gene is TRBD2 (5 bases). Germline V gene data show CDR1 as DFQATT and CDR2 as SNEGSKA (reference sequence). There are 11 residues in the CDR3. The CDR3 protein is CSPGGGETQYF. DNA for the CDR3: TGCAGCCCAGGAGGCGGCGAGACCCAGTACTTC.

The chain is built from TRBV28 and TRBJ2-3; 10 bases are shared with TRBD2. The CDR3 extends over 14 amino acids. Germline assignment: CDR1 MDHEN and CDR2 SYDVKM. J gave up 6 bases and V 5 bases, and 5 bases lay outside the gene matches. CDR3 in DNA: TGTGCCAGCAGTATCTCGGGACTAGCGGATACGCAGTATTTT. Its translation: CASSISGLADTQYF.

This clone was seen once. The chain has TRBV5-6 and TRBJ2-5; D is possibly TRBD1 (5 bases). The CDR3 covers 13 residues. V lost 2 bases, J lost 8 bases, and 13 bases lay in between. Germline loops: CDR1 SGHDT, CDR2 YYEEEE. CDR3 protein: CASSFSAGKTQYF. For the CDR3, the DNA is TGTGCCAGCAGCTTTTCCGCAGGGAAAACCCAGTACTTC.

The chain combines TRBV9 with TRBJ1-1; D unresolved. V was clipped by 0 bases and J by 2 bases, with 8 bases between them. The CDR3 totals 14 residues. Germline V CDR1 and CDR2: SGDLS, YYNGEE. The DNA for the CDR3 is TGTGCCAGCAGCGTAGACGGTTTTAACACTGAAGCTTTCTTT. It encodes CASSVDGFNTEAFF.

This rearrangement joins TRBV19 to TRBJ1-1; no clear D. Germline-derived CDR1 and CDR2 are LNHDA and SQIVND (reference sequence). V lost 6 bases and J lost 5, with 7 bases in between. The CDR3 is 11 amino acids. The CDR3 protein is CASSMGTEAFF. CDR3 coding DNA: TGTGCCAGTAGCATGGGAACTGAAGCTTTCTTT. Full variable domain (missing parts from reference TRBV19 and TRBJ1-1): DGGITQSPKYLFRKEGQNVTLSCEQNLNHDAMYWYRQDPGQGLRLIYYSQIVNDFQKGDIAEGYSVSREKKESFPLTVTSAQKNPTAFYLCASSMGTEAFFGQGTRLTVV.

The CDR3 loop reads CASCPEGCYEQYF. CDR3 DNA: TGTGCCAGCTGCCCCGAGGGGTGCTACGAGCAGTACTTC. The rearrangement links TRBV11-2 to TRBJ2-7; tentatively, D is TRBD1 or TRBD2 (5 bases each). The V gene's germline CDR1 is SGHAT and CDR2 FQNNGV. V was pared by 8 bases and J by 3 bases, with 14 bases between. This CDR3 is built from 13 residues.

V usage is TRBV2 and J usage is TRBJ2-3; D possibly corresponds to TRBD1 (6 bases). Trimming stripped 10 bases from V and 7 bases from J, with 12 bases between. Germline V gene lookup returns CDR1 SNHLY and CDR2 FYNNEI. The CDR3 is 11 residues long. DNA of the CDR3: TGTGCCATCAGGGGTATACATACGCAGTATTTT. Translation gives CAIRGIHTQYF.

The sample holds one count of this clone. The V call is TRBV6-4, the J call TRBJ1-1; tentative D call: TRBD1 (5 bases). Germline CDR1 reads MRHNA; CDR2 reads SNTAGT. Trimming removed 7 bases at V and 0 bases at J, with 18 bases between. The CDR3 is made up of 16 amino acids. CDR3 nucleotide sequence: TGTGCCAGCACCGATGGGGCAGAATGGATGAACACTGAAGCTTTCTTT. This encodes CASTDGAEWMNTEAFF.

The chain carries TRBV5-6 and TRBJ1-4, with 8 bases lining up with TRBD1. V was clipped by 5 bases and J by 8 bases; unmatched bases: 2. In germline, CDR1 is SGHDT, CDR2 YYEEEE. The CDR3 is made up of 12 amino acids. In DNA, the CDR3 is TGTGCCAGCAGTAGGACAGGGGAAAAACTGTTTTTT. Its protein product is CASSRTGEKLFF. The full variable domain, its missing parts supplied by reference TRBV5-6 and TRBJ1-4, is DAGVTQSPTHLIKTRGQQVTLRCSPKSGHDTVSWYQQALGQGPQFIFQYYEEEERQRGNFPDRFSGHQFPNYSSELNVNALLLGDSALYLCASSRTGEKLFFGSGTQLSVL.

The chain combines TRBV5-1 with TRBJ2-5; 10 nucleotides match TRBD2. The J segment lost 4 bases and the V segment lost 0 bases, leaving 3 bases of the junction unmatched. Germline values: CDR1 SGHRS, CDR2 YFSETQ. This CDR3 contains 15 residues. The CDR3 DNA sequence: TGCGCCAGCAGCTTGGTAGCGGGAGGACGAGAGACCCAGTACTTC. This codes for CASSLVAGGRETQYF.